Listed below are T cell receptor beta chains from one sample, sequenced in a study of blood T cell repertoires in COVID-19. The table came from immunoSEQ multiplex PCR; TCRdb's copy has only in-frame clones and leaves some out. The data show around 170,000 clones, with about four fifths seen just once and about 12% held by the top ten. Sequencing used PBMCs or T cells enriched from blood (not recorded which). The receptors shown here come from a man in his forties or fifties who had recovered from COVID-19. Both conserved end residues are part of each CDR3. D genes are given only for firm matches. The listing skips clone size in some rows; elsewhere it reads once, few, many or a size class.

TRBV5-1	TRBJ2-2	few	TRBD1	CASRRTGLNTGELFF	TGCGCCAGCAGGAGGACAGGCCTGAACACCGGGGAGCTGTTTTTT
TRBV18	TRBJ1-4	-	-	CASSPQGPTNEKLFF	TGTGCCAGCTCCCCGCAGGGGCCAACTAATGAAAAACTGTTTTTT
TRBV12-5	TRBJ2-7	-	-	CASGVLALEQYF	TGTGCTAGTGGGGTTTTAGCGCTCGAGCAGTACTTC
TRBV19	TRBJ2-7	few	TRBD1	CASSMTGSSYEQYF	TGTGCCAGTAGTATGACAGGGAGCTCCTACGAGCAGTACTTC
TRBV2	TRBJ2-2	-	TRBD1	CATTRDRGSTGELFF	TGTGCCACCACCCGCGACAGGGGAAGCACCGGGGAGCTGTTTTTT
TRBV25-1	TRBJ1-2	-	-	CASSESRITNYGYTF	TGTGCCAGCAGTGAATCGAGGATAACTAACTATGGCTACACCTTC
TRBV5-1	TRBJ2-1	-	-	CASSSGYQPSYNEQFF	TGCGCCAGCAGCTCCGGGTATCAGCCCTCCTACAATGAGCAGTTCTTC
TRBV24-1	TRBJ2-2	once	-	CATAEWTGELFF	TGTGCCACCGCTGAGTGGACCGGGGAGCTGTTTTTT
TRBV3-1/TRBV3-2	TRBJ1-2	-	TRBD1	CASNAQGRYGYTF	TGTGCCAGCAACGCACAGGGGCGCTATGGCTACACCTTC
TRBV18	TRBJ2-7	-	-	CASSPPLGKQYF	TGTGCCAGCTCACCACCGCTAGGCAAGCAGTACTTC
TRBV2	TRBJ1-2	-	-	CASSEARKGGGNGYTF	TGTGCCAGCAGTGAAGCGCGGAAAGGGGGGGGAAACGGCTACACCTTC
TRBV10-3	TRBJ1-6	-	TRBD1	CAISEFRTGESPLHF	TGTGCCATCAGTGAGTTTAGGACAGGGGAATCACCCCTCCACTTT
TRBV6-2/TRBV6-3	TRBJ2-1	-	TRBD2	CASSRATSGPNNEQFF	TGTGCCAGCAGCCGGGCGACTAGCGGACCCAACAATGAGCAGTTCTTC
TRBV7-7	TRBJ2-2	-	-	CASSLTANTGELFF	TGTGCTAGCAGCTTGACTGCGAACACCGGGGAGCTGTTTTTT
TRBV27	TRBJ1-2	few	TRBD1	CASSGWDSRGYTF	TGTGCCAGCAGTGGATGGGACAGTCGCGGCTACACCTTC
TRBV4-3	TRBJ1-4	-	-	CASSQDRGTNEKLFF	TGCGCCAGCAGCCAAGACAGGGGAACTAATGAAAAACTGTTTTTT
TRBV6-5	TRBJ2-2	many	TRBD1	CASHTGTDYTGELFF	TGTGCCAGCCACACCGGGACAGATTACACCGGGGAGCTGTTTTTT
TRBV21-1	TRBJ1-3	-	-	CASSKGRGPGNTIYF	TGTGCCAGCAGCAAGGGCAGGGGGCCTGGAAACACCATATATTTT
TRBV30	TRBJ1-5	-	TRBD1	CAWSGGQSNQPQHF	TGTGCCTGGAGTGGGGGACAGTCCAATCAGCCCCAGCATTTT
TRBV4-1	TRBJ1-4	-	-	CASSERGQHLNEKLFF	TGCGCCAGCAGTGAAAGGGGACAACACCTTAATGAAAAACTGTTTTTT
TRBV4-3	TRBJ1-3	few	-	CASSQERGSGNTIYF	TGCGCCAGCAGCCAAGAAAGGGGGTCTGGAAACACCATATATTTT
TRBV9	TRBJ1-3	-	-	CASSARPDSGNTIYF	TGTGCCAGCAGCGCGAGGCCCGACTCTGGAAACACCATATATTTT
TRBV7-9	TRBJ1-2	-	-	CASSLGGGSTGPNYGYTF	TGTGCCAGCAGCTTAGGCGGGGGTAGTACCGGGCCTAACTATGGCTACACCTTC
TRBV10-3	TRBJ2-2	-	-	CAISESGQGGPGELFF	TGTGCCATCAGTGAGTCGGGGCAGGGGGGCCCCGGGGAGCTGTTTTTT
TRBV18	TRBJ1-2	-	TRBD1	CASSPYNRGGYGYTF	TGTGCCAGCTCACCTTATAACAGGGGTGGCTATGGCTACACCTTC